Listed below are T cell receptor beta chains from one sample, sequenced in a study of blood T cell repertoires in COVID-19. The method was immunoSEQ multiplex PCR; TCRdb's version includes in-frame clones alone and lacks a portion of them. The table shows 110,000 to 150,000 clones, with roughly 90% occurring only once. Sequenced material: peripheral blood. The receptor source for this set is a man aged 60 to 69 with active or convalescent COVID-19. Both conserved end residues are part of each CDR3. The D gene is left open where the match is weak. A row's size may be missing; if present it is once, few, many or a size class.

v_call,clone_size,j_call,d_call,cdr3_nt,cdr3_aa
TRBV7-6,.,TRBJ1-6,.,TGTGCCAGCAGCTTGGGGGCAGACAATTCACCCCTCCACTTT,CASSLGADNSPLHF
TRBV5-1,.,TRBJ2-2,TRBD2,TGCGCCAGCAGCACGACTAGCGGGGTGAACACCGGGGAGCTGTTTTTT,CASSTTSGVNTGELFF
TRBV21-1,.,TRBJ1-4,.,TGTGCCAGCAGCAAAGCGCGGGGACAGGGGAGCGAAAAACTGTTTTTT,CASSKARGQGSEKLFF
TRBV27,.,TRBJ2-7,.,TGTGCCAGCAGCTCCGGGGATTCGGACTACGAGCAGTACTTC,CASSSGDSDYEQYF
TRBV7-8,.,TRBJ1-4,TRBD1,TGTGCCAGCAGCCTCATAGTGGCTACAGGGGGTATCGAAAAACTGTTTTTT,CASSLIVATGGIEKLFF
TRBV7-3,once,TRBJ2-7,TRBD1,TGTGCCAGCAGCCCCGGGACAGAGTACGAGCAGTACTTC,CASSPGTEYEQYF
TRBV3-1/TRBV3-2,.,TRBJ2-2,.,TGTGCCAGCAGCCAAGACGGGGGAGTGTCCCCCGGGGAGCTGTTTTTT,CASSQDGGVSPGELFF
TRBV19,.,TRBJ1-1,TRBD1,TGTGCCAGTTCTCAAGACAGGGTGGGTGTTTTCTTT,CASSQDRVGVFF
TRBV28,.,TRBJ2-2,.,TGTGCCAGCACCGTAGGGGGGGTCGGGAACACCGGGGAGCTGTTTTTT,CASTVGGVGNTGELFF
TRBV7-2,.,TRBJ2-2,.,TGTGCCAGCAGCTCAGGACAGACTAACACCGGGGAGCTGTTTTTT,CASSSGQTNTGELFF
TRBV4-3,.,TRBJ1-2,TRBD1,TGCGCCAGCAGCCAAGAGGCAGGGGGCGGTCACTATGGCTACACCTTC,CASSQEAGGGHYGYTF
TRBV28,.,TRBJ1-2,TRBD1,TGTGCCAGCAGACCTCCGGGACAGGCCTATGGCTACACCTTC,CASRPPGQAYGYTF
TRBV27,.,TRBJ1-2,.,TGTGCCAGCAGTTTAGGAGGGCGGCCCGATGGCTACACCTTC,CASSLGGRPDGYTF
TRBV7-8,.,TRBJ1-6,.,TGTGCCAGCAGCTACGGGATCAATTCACCCCTCCACTTT,CASSYGINSPLHF
TRBV18,once,TRBJ1-1,TRBD1,TGTGCCAGCTTAACGGGACAGATTCTGAACACTGAAGCTTTCTTT,CASLTGQILNTEAFF
TRBV5-4,.,TRBJ1-2,.,TGTGCCAGCAGCTTTTCCAGGGCCGGCTACACCTTC,CASSFSRAGYTF
TRBV4-3,.,TRBJ1-4,.,TGCGCCAGCAGCCCCGGATTTAGACAGTACTCTGAAAAACTGTTTTTT,CASSPGFRQYSEKLFF
TRBV6-5,.,TRBJ1-3,.,TGTGCCAGCAGTTCCGCGACTGCAAACACCATATATTTT,CASSSATANTIYF
TRBV28,.,TRBJ2-5,.,TGTGCCAGCACCAACCAAGAGACCCAGTACTTC,CASTNQETQYF
TRBV18,.,TRBJ2-1,.,TGTGCCAGCTCACCAACCGGTTACGATGAGCAGTTCTTC,CASSPTGYDEQFF
TRBV28,.,TRBJ2-7,TRBD2,TGTGCCAGCAGTTGGGGTTTACTAGCGGGAGGGTCCTACGAGCAGTACTTC,CASSWGLLAGGSYEQYF
TRBV7-9,.,TRBJ2-7,TRBD2,TGTGCCAGCAGCTTAGGGGAGGGCGTAAAGCAGTACTTC,CASSLGEGVKQYF
TRBV6-1,medium-sized,TRBJ2-7,TRBD2,TGTGCCAGCAGTGAAGAAGCAGGGACTAGCGGCTCCTACGAGCAGTACTTC,CASSEEAGTSGSYEQYF
TRBV10-1,.,TRBJ1-1,.,TGCGCCAGCAGTGGGGTAGAGGGTAAAGCTTTCTTT,CASSGVEGKAFF
TRBV7-2,.,TRBJ2-5,TRBD1,TGTGCCAGCAGCTTGGGACAGGCAACGGCGGAGACCCAGTACTTC,CASSLGQATAETQYF
TRBV28,.,TRBJ1-2,TRBD1,TGTGCCAGCAGTTTACACTCCGGGACAGGGTACGATGGCTACACCTTC,CASSLHSGTGYDGYTF
TRBV19,once,TRBJ1-2,.,TGTGCCACATGGTCGTCAGGGGATGGCTACACCTTC,CATWSSGDGYTF
TRBV4-1,.,TRBJ2-7,.,TGCGCCAGCAGCCGCTTACCCGGGAACGGCTTAGACGAGCAGTACTTC,CASSRLPGNGLDEQYF
TRBV19,.,TRBJ1-4,TRBD1,TGTGCCAGTAGTGAAGCGGGACAGGCCAATGAAAAACTGTTTTTT,CASSEAGQANEKLFF
TRBV7-2,few,TRBJ2-5,.,TGTGCCAGCAGCTTAGGCAGGGGCTTAGGGGAGACCCAGTACTTC,CASSLGRGLGETQYF
TRBV15,.,TRBJ2-5,TRBD1,TGTGCCACCAGCAGAGGGACAGGGGTTTGGGAGACCCAGTACTTC,CATSRGTGVWETQYF
TRBV11-3,.,TRBJ2-3,TRBD2,TGTGCCAGCAGCTTAGCGGGGGGGGGCACAGATACGCAGTATTTT,CASSLAGGGTDTQYF
TRBV28,.,TRBJ2-2,.,TGTGCCAGCACTCCCTCGGACTATAAAAGGGAGCTGTTTTTT,CASTPSDYKRELFF
TRBV5-5,.,TRBJ2-7,.,TGTGCCAGCAGCTTGGGTAGACAGGTGGTCGAGCAGTACTTC,CASSLGRQVVEQYF
TRBV5-1,.,TRBJ2-1,TRBD2,TGCGCCAGCAGCCTCTTGGGACTAGCGGGCTACAATGAGCAGTTCTTC,CASSLLGLAGYNEQFF
TRBV2,once,TRBJ2-7,.,TGTGCCAGCAGTGAACAGGGGAAGAGCTCACGGGAGCAGTACTTC,CASSEQGKSSREQYF
TRBV7-9,.,TRBJ1-2,.,TGTGCCAGCAGCTACCCTGGGGCTGGCTACACCTTC,CASSYPGAGYTF
TRBV11-2,.,TRBJ2-3,.,TGTGCCAGCAGCTTATCGATCGGGAGCTCGGTCGGGGATACGCAGTATTTT,CASSLSIGSSVGDTQYF
TRBV6-5,.,TRBJ2-3,.,TGTGCCAGCAGTTACTACGGGAGCGGTAGCACAGATACGCAGTATTTT,CASSYYGSGSTDTQYF
TRBV4-2,.,TRBJ1-4,TRBD1,TGTGCCAGCAGCCACGTGACAGGGGGCGCGAGTGAAAAACTGTTTTTT,CASSHVTGGASEKLFF
TRBV7-9,once,TRBJ1-5,TRBD1,TGTGCCAGCACCCGAGCACAGGGGGACAGCAATCAGCCCCAGCATTTT,CASTRAQGDSNQPQHF
TRBV6-2/TRBV6-3,.,TRBJ2-1,TRBD2,TGTGCCAGCAGCTCGAAGCTGCTAGCGGGGGCGCAGTTCTTC,CASSSKLLAGAQFF
TRBV9,.,TRBJ2-3,TRBD2,TGTGCCAGCAGCACAGGACTAGCGGGGGGCTCACGCACAGATACGCAGTATTTT,CASSTGLAGGSRTDTQYF
TRBV21-1,once,TRBJ1-2,.,TGTGCCAGCAGCAAACAACAGGCTCTGATGGGCTATGGCTACACCTTC,CASSKQQALMGYGYTF
TRBV3-1/TRBV3-2,.,TRBJ2-1,TRBD2,TGTGCCAGCAGCCAAATCCCTCCCCTAGCGGGGGGATTCAATGAGCAGTTCTTC,CASSQIPPLAGGFNEQFF
TRBV28,.,TRBJ1-5,.,TGTGCCAGCAGTCTTGGAGGGACTCAATGGCAGCCCCAGCATTTT,CASSLGGTQWQPQHF
TRBV7-2,.,TRBJ2-1,TRBD2,TGTGCCAGCAGCCATGGGGCTAGCGGGAACCCTGGACTATACAATGAGCAGTTCTTC,CASSHGASGNPGLYNEQFF
TRBV6-5,.,TRBJ1-1,.,TGTGCCAGCAGTTACAGGGAGGAGACTGAAGCTTTCTTT,CASSYREETEAFF